Presented here are 17 T cell receptor beta chains from one specimen sequenced in a study of blood T cell repertoires in COVID-19. Generated by immunoSEQ multiplex PCR, the TCRdb table keeps only in-frame clones and is missing some. The data hold 350,000 to 400,000 clones, with approximately 87% observed a single time. Material for sequencing was PBMCs or T cells enriched from blood (not recorded which). All receptors derive from a man aged 40-50 years in a cohort exposed to, infected with or recovered from COVID-19 (not recorded which).

The chain combines TRBV14 with TRBJ1-6; D is ambiguous. In germline, CDR1 is SGHDN, CDR2 FVKESK. The CDR3 covers 18 residues. V was cut by 1 base and J by 0 bases, with 13 bases left in between. DNA for the CDR3: TGTGCCAGCAGCCAAGCTGGAGGGCGGACCTCCTATAATTCACCCCTCCACTTT. Translation: CASSQAGGRTSYNSPLHF. The full variable domain, with the rest looked up from reference TRBV14 and TRBJ1-6, is EAGVTQFPSHSVIEKGQTVTLRCDPISGHDNLYWYRRVMGKEIKFLLHFVKESKQDESGMPNNRFLAERTGGTYSTLKVQPAELEDSGVYFCASSQAGGRTSYNSPLHFGNGTRLTVT.

The V and J genes are TRBV25-1 and TRBJ1-1; D is possibly TRBD1 (5 bases). Between the trimmed V and J ends, which lost 5 bases and 4 bases, there was a span of 11 bases. Germline V CDR1 and CDR2: MGHDK, SYGVNS. CDR3 length: 13 amino acids. The CDR3 DNA follows: TGTGCCAGCAGTTACCTCGGGGGCACTGAAGCTTTCTTT. Translation: CASSYLGGTEAFF.

The sample holds a few counts of this clone. This chain links TRBV10-2 with TRBJ1-5; the match to TRBD1 covers 9 bases. The CDR3 length is 14 residues. CDR1 and CDR2 (germline): WSHSY, SAAADI. J lost 6 bases, V lost 2 bases, and 2 bases had no gene match. CDR3 coding DNA: TGCGCCAGCAGTGAGACAGGGGGCGGTCAGCCCCAGCATTTT. It encodes CASSETGGGQPQHF.

The chain uses TRBV2 and TRBJ1-2, with D tentatively TRBD1 (6 bases). Germline V lookup: CDR1 SNHLY, CDR2 FYNNEI. V lost 3 bases, J lost 8 bases, and 10 bases lay in between. This CDR3 is 12 amino acids long. In DNA form, the CDR3 reads TGTGCCAGCAGTGAGAACAGGGACGGCTACACCTTC. Protein product: CASSENRDGYTF.

V usage is TRBV7-9 and J usage is TRBJ1-1; D remains ambiguous. V lost 7 bases and J lost 0, with 12 bases in between. In germline, CDR1 is SEHNR, CDR2 FQNEAQ (reference sequence). CDR3 length: 14 amino acids. The CDR3 DNA follows: TGTGCCAGCATCCAATATGGCATGAACACTGAAGCTTTCTTT. Translation: CASIQYGMNTEAFF.

The chain couples TRBV18 to TRBJ2-5; 9 bases line up with TRBD2. Germline CDR1 reads KGHSH; CDR2 reads LQKENI. The length of the CDR3 is 16 residues. Losses at the gene ends were 3 bases for V and 1 base for J; bases not matched to a gene: 6. The CDR3 region has the DNA TGTGCCAGCTCACCGGGAGGACTAGCGAGCCAAGAGACCCAGTACTTC. Protein product: CASSPGGLASQETQYF.

V gene TRBV30 combines with J gene TRBJ1-2, with TRBD1 matching 11 bases. The germline CDR1 and CDR2 sequences are GTSNPN and SVGIG (reference sequence). The CDR3 sequence is 14 residues long. Trimming cost V 1 base and J 4 bases; bases outside gene matches: 2. As DNA, the CDR3 is TGTGCCTGGAGTGGGACAGGGGGCTCCTATGGCTACACCTTC. This encodes CAWSGTGGSYGYTF.

The chain recombines TRBV2 with TRBJ2-7; TRBD2 matches 10 bases. Germline lookup yields CDR1 SNHLY and CDR2 FYNNEI. The CDR3 runs 14 residues. V was pared by 3 bases and J by 6 bases, with 5 bases of the junction left unmatched. The CDR3 reads CASSEGLAGVEQYF. CDR3 sequence (DNA): TGTGCCAGCAGTGAGGGTCTAGCGGGAGTCGAGCAGTACTTC.

The chain joins TRBV19 to TRBJ1-2; D uncertain. Germline V gene lookup returns CDR1 LNHDA and CDR2 SQIVND (reference sequence). The CDR3 is made up of 12 amino acids. Deletions cut 6 bases from V and 2 bases from J, with 7 bases between. The CDR3: CASRTRNYGYTF. CDR3 coding DNA: TGTGCCAGTAGAACTAGGAACTATGGCTACACCTTC.

In this sample, this clone turned up once. The rearrangement joins TRBV5-1 to TRBJ2-1, with D unclear. This CDR3 has 13 residues. Germline V gene lookup returns CDR1 SGHRS and CDR2 YFSETQ. The germline V and J ends were trimmed by 0 bases and 5 bases, with 6 bases remaining between them. CDR3 bases: TGCGCCAGCAGCTTGGTAGAACACAATGAGCAGTTCTTC. Protein sequence: CASSLVEHNEQFF.

This rearrangement joins TRBV29-1 to TRBJ2-1; 9 bases are a match to TRBD2. V trimming: 6 bases; J trimming: 4 bases; junction bases outside the gene matches: 4. The length of the CDR3 is 13 residues. The germline CDR1 and CDR2 sequences are SQVTM and ANQGSEA. CDR3 residues: CSVGTSSYNEQFF. For the CDR3, the DNA is TGCAGCGTGGGGACTAGCAGTTACAATGAGCAGTTCTTC.

This clone came up once. The V call is TRBV18, the J call TRBJ2-1, with TRBD1 matching over 9 bases. The CDR3 spans 16 residues. V lost 6 bases to trimming and J lost 8 bases; unmatched junction nucleotides: 14. Germline assignment: CDR1 KGHSH and CDR2 LQKENI. CDR3 DNA: TGTGCCAGCTCCCTCGGGACAGGGTCGGGATTCTATGAGCAGTTCTTC. Translated: CASSLGTGSGFYEQFF.

CDR3 nucleotides: TGTGCCAGCAGCTTAGGGGGACTTTATAACAATGAGCAGTTCTTC. This encodes CASSLGGLYNNEQFF. The chain joins TRBV7-2 to TRBJ2-1, with a weak D call TRBD2 (6 bases). The CDR3 has 15 residues. The germline V gene encodes CDR1 SGHTA and CDR2 FQGNSA. Trimming removed 1 base at V and 5 bases at J, with 12 bases between.

The genes are TRBV5-4 and TRBJ2-3, with 9 bases that match TRBD2. CDR1 and CDR2 from the germline V gene are SGHNT and YYREEE (reference sequence). This CDR3 comprises 16 residues. Unmatched junction bases numbered 9, after V lost 4 bases and J lost 3 bases. Here the CDR3 reads CASSPGTSKPTDTQYF. The CDR3 DNA reads as TGTGCCAGCAGCCCAGGGACTAGCAAACCGACAGATACGCAGTATTTT.

This chain joins TRBV28 and TRBJ2-7; 9 bases fit TRBD2. The V segment lost 5 bases and the J segment 4 bases; nucleotides outside the gene matches: 12. This CDR3 is built from 16 residues. In germline, CDR1 is MDHEN, CDR2 SYDVKM. CDR3 in amino acids: CASSPGSSGSNYEQYF. The CDR3 DNA reads as TGTGCCAGCAGTCCTGGGAGTAGCGGGAGTAATTACGAGCAGTACTTC.

The V gene is TRBV6-4, the J gene TRBJ2-7; 8 positions agree with TRBD2. J gave up 2 bases and V 6 bases, and 6 bases lay outside the gene matches. This CDR3 has 14 residues. CDR1 and CDR2 from the germline V gene are MRHNA and SNTAGT. This CDR3 is CASRGLGRAYEQYF. The DNA of the CDR3 is TGTGCCAGCAGAGGACTCGGGAGGGCCTACGAGCAGTACTTC.

The rearrangement links TRBV11-2 to TRBJ2-7; a weak D match, TRBD1 (6 bases). This CDR3 has 14 residues. Deletions cut 5 bases from V and 6 bases from J, with 17 bases between. The germline CDR1 and CDR2 sequences are SGHAT and FQNNGV. CDR3 protein: CASSPVSTGFEQYF. CDR3 nucleotide sequence: TGTGCCAGCAGCCCGGTATCGACAGGTTTCGAGCAGTACTTC.